Listed here are 21 T cell receptor beta chains from one sample, sequenced in a study of T cells expressing NK-cell markers (dated by TCRdb to 2018 to 2021). The library came from 5' RACE. Sequencing used an Illumina HiSeq 2000. TCRdb reprocessed the raw reads; every CDR3 protein sequence is a single record, and DNA is not supplied. The sample's table lists a count of 200,000 to 300,000 distinct CDR3 sequences. The ten largest account for about 0.4% of the sample. The sample was blood T cells: a sorted CD56 or NKG2C T cell subset, CD4+ or CD8+ T cells, or bulk PBMC T cells (not recorded which). The source is a man aged 18 to 30 in good health. Donor details come from another sample of the same person, matched by shared clones.

This chain links TRBV20-1 with TRBJ2-5; no DNA is available, so the TRBD2 call from TCRdb remains unchecked. The CDR3 runs 13 residues. Germline-derived CDR1 and CDR2 are DFQATT and SNEGSKA (reference sequence). The chain's CDR3 is CSVLAGTKETQYF.

This chain uses TRBV5-4 with TRBJ2-3. CDR3 size: 13 residues. Germline-derived CDR1 and CDR2 are SGHNT and YYREEE (reference sequence). The CDR3 reads CASRNTNTDTQYF. The full variable domain, rest sourced from reference TRBV5-4 and TRBJ2-3, is ETGVTQSPTHLIKTRGQQVTLRCSSQSGHNTVSWYQQALGQGPQFIFQYYREEENGRGNFPPRFSGLQFPNYSSELNVNALELDDSALYLCASRNTNTDTQYFGPGTRLTVL.

The gene calls are TRBV7-2 and TRBJ2-7. Looked up from germline, CDR1 is SGHTA and CDR2 is FQGNSA. The CDR3 has 12 amino acids. The CDR3 region is CASSLEIHEQYF.

This rearrangement joins TRBV24-1 to TRBJ2-6; TCRdb calls TRBD2, which cannot be checked without DNA. From germline, CDR1 is KGHDR and CDR2 SFDVKD. This CDR3 region has 19 residues. This CDR3 is CATSGTPGLAGPGANVLTF.

V is TRBV6-5 and J is TRBJ2-1; the D call of TRBD1 rests on TCRdb alone, since no DNA is present to check it. CDR1 is MNHEY, CDR2 SVGAGI, per germline. CDR3 size: 16 residues. The CDR3 sequence is CASSYSPTGPFDEQFF.

J is TRBJ2-3 and V is TRBV20-1; checking the TCRdb D call of TRBD1 is not possible without DNA. The germline gives CDR1 DFQATT, CDR2 SNEGSKA (reference sequence). The CDR3 sequence is 14 residues long. This CDR3 is CSARGQGWTDTQYF.

The chain uses TRBV29-1 and TRBJ2-6; checking the TCRdb D call of TRBD1 is not possible without DNA. The germline CDR1 and CDR2 sequences are SQVTM and ANQGSEA. This CDR3 is built from 15 residues. The CDR3 loop is CSVGSGPTGANVLTF.

V gene TRBV5-1 combines with J gene TRBJ1-1. The CDR3 is 15 residues long. The V gene's germline CDR1 is SGHRS and CDR2 YFSETQ. The chain's CDR3 is CASSLQEALNTEAFF.

J is TRBJ2-3 and V is TRBV7-2; TCRdb's D gene call, TRBD2, goes unchecked for lack of DNA. CDR1 is SGHTA and CDR2 is FQGNSA in the germline V gene. This CDR3 has 16 residues. The CDR3 sequence is CASSLVSRSATDTQYF.

V is TRBV20-1 and J is TRBJ1-5; absent DNA, TCRdb's TRBD1 call cannot be checked. CDR1 is DFQATT, CDR2 SNEGSKA, per germline (reference sequence). This CDR3 has 14 amino acids. CDR3: CSARTGWRNQPQHF.

V usage is TRBV7-3 and J usage is TRBJ2-1; TCRdb names TRBD2, which stays unverified in the absence of DNA. Germline V gene data show CDR1 as SGHTA and CDR2 as FQGTGA. The CDR3 has 14 amino acids. The CDR3 loop is CASSLMKGLDEQFF. The full variable domain, completed using reference TRBV7-3 and TRBJ2-1, is GAGVSQTPSNKVTEKGKYVELRCDPISGHTALYWYRQSLGQGPEFLIYFQGTGAADDSGLPNDRFFAVRPEGSVSTLKIQRTERGDSAVYLCASSLMKGLDEQFFGPGTRLTVL.

The chain combines TRBV6-6 with TRBJ2-7; TCRdb lists TRBD2, though no DNA is available to test this call. The CDR3 runs 13 residues. Germline V lookup: CDR1 MNHNY, CDR2 SVGAGI (reference sequence). CDR3 region: CASQAGGPGEQYF.

J is TRBJ2-1 and V is TRBV15; the D call from TCRdb, TRBD1, cannot be confirmed without DNA. Germline CDR1 reads LNHNV; CDR2 reads YYDKDF (reference sequence). The CDR3 covers 15 residues. The CDR3 sequence is CATLKSGTGKDEQFF.

The chain couples TRBV5-1 to TRBJ1-3; TCRdb gives TRBD1 as the D gene, but with no DNA this cannot be confirmed. The germline V gene encodes CDR1 SGHRS and CDR2 YFSETQ. The CDR3 is 16 residues long. CDR3: CASSLREGATGNTIYF. The full variable domain, completed using reference TRBV5-1 and TRBJ1-3, is KAGVTQTPRYLIKTRGQQVTLSCSPISGHRSVSWYQQTPGQGLQFLFEYFSETQRNKGNFPGRFSGRQFSNSRSEMNVSTLELGDSALYLCASSLREGATGNTIYFGEGSWLTVV.

The chain couples TRBV4-3 to TRBJ2-3. This CDR3 spans 13 amino acids. Germline lookup yields CDR1 LGHNA and CDR2 YSLEER. CDR3 region: CASSQGLRNTQYF.

The chain joins TRBV6-2 or TRBV6-3 to TRBJ1-2; with no DNA, the TCRdb D assignment of TRBD1 cannot be verified. The germline V gene has CDR1 MNHEY and CDR2 SVGEGT. The CDR3 is 16 amino acids. CDR3 region: CASSFHPGTHYGGYTF.

The genes are TRBV9 and TRBJ2-1; TCRdb reports TRBD1, a call that lacks DNA to check it against. The CDR3 sequence is 15 residues long. The germline V gene has CDR1 SGDLS and CDR2 YYNGEE. The CDR3 protein is CASSVAIQALNEQFF.

The CDR3 protein is CSVGRGDKYTGELFF. The chain couples TRBV29-1 to TRBJ2-2; TCRdb's assignment of TRBD2 cannot be checked, as there is no DNA. CDR1 is SQVTM, CDR2 ANQGSEA, per germline. The CDR3 is made up of 15 amino acids.

The rearrangement links TRBV30 to TRBJ2-5; without DNA, the TCRdb call of TRBD1 cannot be checked. This CDR3 comprises 14 residues. Per the germline V gene, CDR1 is GTSNPN and CDR2 is SVGIG (reference sequence). The CDR3 loop reads CAWTLQGGGETQYF. The full variable domain, rest sourced from reference TRBV30 and TRBJ2-5, is SQTIHQWPATLVQPVGSPLSLECTVEGTSNPNLYWYRQAAGRGLQLLFYSVGIGQISSEVPQNLSASRPQDRQFILSSKKLLLSDSGFYLCAWTLQGGGETQYFGPGTRLLVL.

The genes are TRBV18 and TRBJ1-2; the D gene TCRdb calls, TRBD1, cannot be checked with no DNA. The length of the CDR3 is 15 residues. Germline V lookup: CDR1 KGHSH, CDR2 LQKENI. The CDR3: CASSPPDRRLYGYTF.

The chain carries TRBV24-1 and TRBJ1-2. CDR1 and CDR2 (germline): KGHDR, SFDVKD. CDR3 size: 13 residues. CDR3 protein: CATSPAGPYGYTF.